A selection of T cell receptor beta chains follows, all from one sample in a study of blood T cell repertoires in COVID-19. Profiling relied on immunoSEQ multiplex PCR, and the TCRdb table lists in-frame clones only, not all of them. This table holds under 300,000 clones, around nine tenths found once. The sample comprised peripheral blood. Receptors originate from a woman aged 40 to 50 who had recovered from COVID-19. Both conserved end residues are part of each CDR3. Fields, in order: V gene, J gene, CDR3 protein.

>TRBV5-1|TRBJ1-2
CASSLGTGNYGYTF
>TRBV4-1|TRBJ1-2
CASSQDRGGNDGYTF
>TRBV27|TRBJ1-1
CASSDSYRGGRNTEAFF
>TRBV19|TRBJ1-5
CASRKTGTYSNQPQHF
>TRBV18|TRBJ1-5
CASSPGQGANQPQHF
>TRBV6-6|TRBJ1-6
CASNPGGAVNSPLHF
>TRBV5-1|TRBJ2-1
CASSFTSGSYNEQFF
>TRBV10-3|TRBJ2-1
CAIARGDEQFF
>TRBV6-5|TRBJ1-2
CASRGGPLSNYGYTF
>TRBV5-3|TRBJ1-6
CARSLVWGTGDNSPLHF
>TRBV3-1/TRBV3-2|TRBJ2-1
CASSQDGLAGGYNEQFF
>TRBV18|TRBJ1-2
CASSPSGESYGYTF
>TRBV27|TRBJ1-2
CASSLQSPRGNYGYTF
>TRBV9|TRBJ2-7
CASSVEGLAYEQYF
>TRBV30|TRBJ1-2
CAWSVGVAYGYTF
>TRBV7-2|TRBJ1-2
CASSLGRGNYGYTF